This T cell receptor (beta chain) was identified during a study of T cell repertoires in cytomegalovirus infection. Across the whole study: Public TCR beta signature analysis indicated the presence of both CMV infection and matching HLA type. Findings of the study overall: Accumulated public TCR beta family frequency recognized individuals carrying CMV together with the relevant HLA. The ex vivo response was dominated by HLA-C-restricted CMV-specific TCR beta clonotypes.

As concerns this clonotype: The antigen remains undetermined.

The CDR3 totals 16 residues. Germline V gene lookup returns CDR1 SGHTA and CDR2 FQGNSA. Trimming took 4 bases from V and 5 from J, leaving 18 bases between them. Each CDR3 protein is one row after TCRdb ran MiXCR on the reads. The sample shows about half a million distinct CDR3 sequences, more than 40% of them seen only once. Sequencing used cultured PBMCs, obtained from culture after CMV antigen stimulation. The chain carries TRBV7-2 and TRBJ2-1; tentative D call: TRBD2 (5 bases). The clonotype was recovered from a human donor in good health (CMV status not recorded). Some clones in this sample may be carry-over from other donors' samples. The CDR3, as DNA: TGTGCCAGCAGCTCCAGTGGAGCGCGGGCCGACAATGAGCAGTTCTTC. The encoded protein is CASSSSGARADNEQFF.